These 19 T cell receptor beta chains originate from one sample sequenced in a study of blood T cell repertoires in COVID-19. Data came from immunoSEQ multiplex PCR; TCRdb stores just in-frame clones and leaves some out. The table shows 85,000 to 130,000 clones, with around 80% occurring only once. The specimen was peripheral blood. These receptors were collected from a woman aged 55-69 years with acute or convalescent COVID-19.

V and J are TRBV29-1 and TRBJ2-5, with TRBD2 matching 7 bases. This CDR3 contains 13 residues. Germline trimming cut 2 bases from V and 6 bases from J; bases unmatched to any gene: 6. Germline V gene data show CDR1 as SQVTM and CDR2 as ANQGSEA. CDR3 loop: CSVELGLRKTQYF. The CDR3 DNA reads TGCAGCGTTGAATTGGGACTACGAAAGACCCAGTACTTC.

In its sample, this clone was seen a few times. The V call is TRBV2, the J call TRBJ1-1; 7 bases are a match to TRBD1. Trimming took 6 bases from V and 3 from J; bases not matched to a gene: 7. Per the germline V gene, CDR1 is SNHLY and CDR2 is FYNNEI. CDR3 length: 14 residues. CDR3 residues: CASSLGQVDTEAFF. The CDR3 DNA is TGTGCCAGCAGCCTTGGACAGGTGGACACTGAAGCTTTCTTT.

This clone has only a few counts. The J gene is TRBJ1-1, the V gene TRBV4-2; D is ambiguous. This CDR3 region has 14 residues. The V gene lost 3 bases and the J gene lost 5 bases, with 13 bases spanning the gap. CDR1 and CDR2 (germline): LGHNA, YNFKEQ. The CDR3 DNA reads TGTGCCAGCAGCCAGGTGCGCGGTGGGACTGAAGCTTTCTTT. Translation: CASSQVRGGTEAFF.

This chain connects TRBV12-3 or TRBV12-4 to TRBJ2-7; D call uncertain. Trimming shortened V by 6 bases and J by 5 bases, and 14 bases separated the two germline ends. The CDR3 consists of 13 residues. The CDR3 DNA follows: TGTGCCAGCAGCCCCCCGTCTTCTAACGAGCAGTACTTC. It yields the protein CASSPPSSNEQYF.

The gene calls are TRBV7-2 and TRBJ1-1; D is ambiguous. From germline, CDR1 is SGHTA and CDR2 FQGNSA. Trimming cost V 3 bases and J 4 bases, with 9 bases left between them. The CDR3 has 13 amino acids. For the CDR3, the DNA is TGTGCCAGCAGCTTTACAGAATTCACTGAAGCTTTCTTT. This codes for CASSFTEFTEAFF.

V is TRBV18 and J is TRBJ2-7, with D perhaps matching TRBD2 (6 bases). V was clipped by 3 bases and J by 2 bases, with 11 bases between them. CDR1 and CDR2 (germline): KGHSH, LQKENI. CDR3 size: 14 residues. DNA of the CDR3: TGTGCCAGCTCACCGGGGCGGGGAACCTACGAGCAGTACTTC. It yields the protein CASSPGRGTYEQYF. Looking up the rest from reference TRBV18 and TRBJ2-7 gives the full variable domain: NAGVMQNPRHLVRRRGQEARLRCSPMKGHSHVYWYRQLPEEGLKFMVYLQKENIIDESGMPKERFSAEFPKEGPSILRIQQVVRGDSAAYFCASSPGRGTYEQYFGPGTRLTVT.

This chain connects TRBV12-3 or TRBV12-4 to TRBJ1-2; D possibly corresponds to TRBD1 (5 bases). CDR3 size: 12 residues. Trimming shortened V by 5 bases and J by 6 bases, and 10 bases separated the two germline ends. CDR3 sequence (DNA): TGTGCCAGCAGTATAGGGGCCCATGGCTACACCTTC. Its protein is CASSIGAHGYTF.

V gene TRBV10-2 combines with J gene TRBJ2-1, with TRBD1 matching over 9 bases. Trimming at V came to 10 bases and at J to 8 bases, leaving 12 bases not matched to a gene. This CDR3 region has 14 residues. Germline loops: CDR1 WSHSY, CDR2 SAAADI. The CDR3 here is CATIGGQGLYEQFF. The CDR3 DNA reads TGCGCCACCATAGGGGGACAGGGTTTGTATGAGCAGTTCTTC.

The chain is built from TRBV18 and TRBJ2-5; 8 bases are a match to TRBD1. Germline assignment: CDR1 KGHSH and CDR2 LQKENI. There are 15 residues in the CDR3. The ends lost 5 bases at V and 5 bases at J; junction bases unmatched: 10. The CDR3 spells CASSSIRQGSETQYF. The CDR3, as DNA: TGTGCCAGCTCATCGATAAGACAGGGGTCTGAGACCCAGTACTTC.

V is TRBV18 and J is TRBJ1-1, with a weak D call TRBD1 (5 bases). The V gene lost 2 bases and the J gene lost 0 bases, with 16 bases spanning the gap. Per the germline V gene, CDR1 is KGHSH and CDR2 is LQKENI. There are 17 residues in the CDR3. The DNA of the CDR3 is TGTGCCAGCTCACCAGTCTCGCAGGGAGGGATGAACACTGAAGCTTTCTTT. This translates into CASSPVSQGGMNTEAFF.

This clone was observed a single time. J is TRBJ1-4 and V is TRBV2, with a tentative D call TRBD1 (6 bases). The CDR3 covers 14 residues. Trimming stripped 4 bases from V and 4 bases from J, with 10 bases between. The germline V gene has CDR1 SNHLY and CDR2 FYNNEI. The DNA for the CDR3 is TGTGCCAGCAGTGTAAGGGGGAGTAATGAAAAACTGTTTTTT. This codes for CASSVRGSNEKLFF.

The chain combines TRBV4-1 with TRBJ2-7; 9 nucleotides agree with TRBD1. With 1 base clipped from V and 1 base from J, the junction kept 5 bases outside the gene matches. Germline-derived CDR1 and CDR2 are MGHRA and YSYEKL. The CDR3 loop spans 16 amino acids. CDR3: CASSQVSGTGSYEQYF. CDR3 DNA sequence: TGCGCCAGCAGCCAAGTGTCCGGGACAGGGTCCTACGAGCAGTACTTC.

This rearrangement joins TRBV5-5 to TRBJ2-7; unclear D gene. Germline V gives CDR1 SGHKS, CDR2 YYEKEE (reference sequence). Trimming took 1 base from V and 2 from J, leaving 10 bases between them. This CDR3 region has 14 residues. The CDR3 is CASSLLSQAYEQYF. In DNA, the CDR3 is TGTGCCAGCAGCTTGCTTTCCCAGGCCTACGAGCAGTACTTC.

The CDR3 protein is CASSLREGLYGYTF. The CDR3 DNA sequence: TGTGCCAGCAGTCTCAGGGAGGGCCTCTATGGCTACACCTTC. This rearrangement joins TRBV6-5 to TRBJ1-2, with D tentatively TRBD1 (5 bases). Germline CDR1 is MNHEY and CDR2 is SVGAGI. The V gene lost 5 bases and the J gene lost 4 bases, with 14 bases spanning the gap. CDR3 length: 14 amino acids.

V usage is TRBV19 and J usage is TRBJ1-2; D may be TRBD1 (5 bases). The CDR3 length is 13 residues. The ends were cut back, 5 bases at V and 8 bases at J, with 15 bases in the middle. Germline CDR1 LNHDA, CDR2 SQIVND (reference sequence). The chain's CDR3 is CASSVTGTRGYTF. Written as DNA, the CDR3 is TGTGCCAGTAGTGTCACCGGGACTCGCGGCTACACCTTC.

This chain connects TRBV12-3 or TRBV12-4 to TRBJ1-2; D is uncertain. This CDR3 spans 12 amino acids. The V end was cut by 6 bases, the J end by 4 bases, with 9 bases between. This CDR3 is CASSYPRYGYTF. CDR3 DNA sequence: TGTGCCAGCAGCTACCCCCGCTATGGCTACACCTTC.

This chain connects TRBV7-3 to TRBJ1-1; TRBD1 aligns across 8 bases. Germline V gene lookup returns CDR1 SGHTA and CDR2 FQGTGA. This CDR3 comprises 14 residues. V lost 5 bases, J lost 10 bases, and 12 bases stayed unmatched. CDR3 DNA: TGTGCCAGCAGCCCCACCCTGACAGGGGTTGGAGCTTTCTTT. It yields the protein CASSPTLTGVGAFF.

In DNA, the CDR3 is TGTGCCAGTAGTACGACAGGGGCCGGTAATGAAAAACTGTTTTTT. Its protein product is CASSTTGAGNEKLFF. The rearrangement joins TRBV19 to TRBJ1-4, with 8 nucleotides matching TRBD1. This CDR3 spans 15 amino acids. Germline V gene sequence: CDR1 LNHDA, CDR2 SQIVND (reference sequence). Trimming at V came to 4 bases and at J to 4 bases, leaving 5 bases not matched to a gene.

The CDR3 DNA follows: TGTGCCAGCAGTTTCGCGGCACCCCTCCACTTT. Translation: CASSFAAPLHF. The rearrangement uses TRBV28 and TRBJ1-6; D remains unclear. This CDR3 spans 11 amino acids. V lost 3 bases and J lost 11, with 5 bases in between. Germline loops: CDR1 MDHEN, CDR2 SYDVKM. The full variable domain, rest sourced from reference TRBV28 and TRBJ1-6, is DVKVTQSSRYLVKRTGEKVFLECVQDMDHENMFWYRQDPGLGLRLIYFSYDVKMKEKGDIPEGYSVSREKKERFSLILESASTNQTSMYLCASSFAAPLHFGNGTRLTVT.